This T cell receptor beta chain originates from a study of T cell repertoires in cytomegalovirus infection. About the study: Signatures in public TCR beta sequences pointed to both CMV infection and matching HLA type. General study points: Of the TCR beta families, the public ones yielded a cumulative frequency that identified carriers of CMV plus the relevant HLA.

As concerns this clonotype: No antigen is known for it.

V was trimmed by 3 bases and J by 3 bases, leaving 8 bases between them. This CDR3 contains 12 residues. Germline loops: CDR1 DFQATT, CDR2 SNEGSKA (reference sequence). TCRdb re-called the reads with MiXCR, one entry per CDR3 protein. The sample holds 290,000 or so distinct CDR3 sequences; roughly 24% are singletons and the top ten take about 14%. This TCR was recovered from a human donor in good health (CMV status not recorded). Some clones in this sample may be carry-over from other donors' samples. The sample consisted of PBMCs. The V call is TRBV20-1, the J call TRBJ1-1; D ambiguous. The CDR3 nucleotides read TGCAGTGCTAGGGCGACGGACACTGAAGCTTTCTTT. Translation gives CSARATDTEAFF.